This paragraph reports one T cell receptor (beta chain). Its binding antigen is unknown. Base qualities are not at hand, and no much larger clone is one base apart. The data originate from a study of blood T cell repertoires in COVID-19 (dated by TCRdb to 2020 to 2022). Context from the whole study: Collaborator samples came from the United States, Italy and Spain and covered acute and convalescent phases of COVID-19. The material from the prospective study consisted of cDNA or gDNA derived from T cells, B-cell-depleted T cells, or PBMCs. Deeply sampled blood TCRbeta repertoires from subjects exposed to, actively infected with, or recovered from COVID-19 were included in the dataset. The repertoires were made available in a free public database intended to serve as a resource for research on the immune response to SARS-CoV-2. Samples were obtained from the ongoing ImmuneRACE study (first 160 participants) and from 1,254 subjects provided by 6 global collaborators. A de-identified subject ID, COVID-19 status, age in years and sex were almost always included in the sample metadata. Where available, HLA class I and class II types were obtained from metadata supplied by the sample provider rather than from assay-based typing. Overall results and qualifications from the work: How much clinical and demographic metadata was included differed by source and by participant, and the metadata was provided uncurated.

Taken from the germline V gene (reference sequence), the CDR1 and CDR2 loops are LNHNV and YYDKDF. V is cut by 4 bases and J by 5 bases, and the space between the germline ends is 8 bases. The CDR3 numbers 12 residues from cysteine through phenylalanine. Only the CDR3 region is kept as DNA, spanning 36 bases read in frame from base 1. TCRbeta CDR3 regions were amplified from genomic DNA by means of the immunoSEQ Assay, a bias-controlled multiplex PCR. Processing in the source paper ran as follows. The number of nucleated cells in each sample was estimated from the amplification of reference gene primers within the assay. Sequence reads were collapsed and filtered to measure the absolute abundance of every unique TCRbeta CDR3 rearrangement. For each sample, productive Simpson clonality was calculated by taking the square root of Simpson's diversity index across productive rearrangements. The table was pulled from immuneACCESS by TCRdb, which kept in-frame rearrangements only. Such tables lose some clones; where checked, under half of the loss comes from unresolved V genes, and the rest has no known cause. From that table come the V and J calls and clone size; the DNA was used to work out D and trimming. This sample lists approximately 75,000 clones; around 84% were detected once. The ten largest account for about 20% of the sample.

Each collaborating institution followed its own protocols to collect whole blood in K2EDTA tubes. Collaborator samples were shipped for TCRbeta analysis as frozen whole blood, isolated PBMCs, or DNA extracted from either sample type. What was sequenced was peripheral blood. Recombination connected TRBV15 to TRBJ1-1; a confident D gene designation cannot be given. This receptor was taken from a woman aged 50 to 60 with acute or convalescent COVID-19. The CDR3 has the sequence CATSTGGTEAFF. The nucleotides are TGTGCCACCAGCACCGGTGGTACTGAAGCTTTCTTT.